The 20 T cell receptor beta chains given below trace back to one sample, sequenced in a study of long-term antiretroviral therapy in people with HIV. With survey level as its setting, the immunoSEQ assay was v3.0. Method: immunoSEQ multiplex PCR; TCRdb's copy keeps in-frame clones and lacks some. Among 34,000 or so clones, over 70% were seen once, and the ten largest hold about 6.5%. Source: unsorted PBMCs, taken 0.6 years after starting antiretroviral therapy. These receptors were taken from a man between 18 and 29 years old with HIV.

This rearrangement joins TRBV19 to TRBJ1-1; D uncertain. With 6 bases removed from V and 5 bases from J, the gap between germline ends came to 13 bases. Germline-derived CDR1 and CDR2 are LNHDA and SQIVND (reference sequence). The CDR3 sequence is 13 residues long. The CDR3 protein is CASRGTGGTEAFF. The CDR3 DNA follows: TGTGCCAGTAGGGGTACCGGCGGGACTGAAGCTTTCTTT.

The rearrangement uses TRBV7-8 and TRBJ1-1; D not resolved. The CDR3 consists of 13 residues. Germline V gene sequence: CDR1 SGHVS, CDR2 FQNEAQ. Trimming cost V 4 bases and J 1 base, with 7 bases left between them. The CDR3 sequence is CASSSGGNTEAFF. The CDR3 coding sequence is TGTGCCAGCAGCTCCGGAGGGAACACTGAAGCTTTCTTT.

The V call is TRBV30, the J call TRBJ1-1; D unclear. The ends were cut back, 7 bases at V and 5 bases at J, with 17 bases in the middle. Germline lookup yields CDR1 GTSNPN and CDR2 SVGIG (reference sequence). This CDR3 region has 13 residues. DNA of the CDR3: TGTGCCTTCATGCCTTTCGATGGGACTGAAGCTTTCTTT. Translated: CAFMPFDGTEAFF.

The chain has TRBV13 and TRBJ2-5; D may correspond to TRBD1 or TRBD2 (5 bases each). The CDR3 covers 17 residues. Trimming left V 5 bases short and J 5 bases short, with 24 bases between. The germline gives CDR1 PRHDT, CDR2 FYEKMQ (reference sequence). CDR3 in amino acids: CASSLTAEGPISETQYF. Here the CDR3 DNA reads TGTGCCAGCAGCCTTACGGCCGAGGGGCCGATCTCCGAGACCCAGTACTTC.

Written as DNA, the CDR3 is TGTGCCAGCAGTTTACTAGCGGGAGCCTACGAGCAGTACTTC. It yields the protein CASSLLAGAYEQYF. The rearrangement joins TRBV27 to TRBJ2-7, with 10 bases aligning to TRBD2. CDR1 and CDR2 (germline): MNHEY, SMNVEV (reference sequence). The V and J ends lost 2 bases and 2 bases, in that order; junction bases with no gene match: 0. The CDR3 sequence is 14 residues long.

In its sample, this clone was seen a few times. This chain uses TRBV10-3 with TRBJ2-7; D perhaps matches TRBD2 (6 bases). This CDR3 has 15 residues. Germline assignment: CDR1 ENHRY and CDR2 SYGVKD. Trimming took off 6 bases at V and 0 bases at J, with 15 bases between the two ends. The CDR3 DNA sequence: TGTGCCATCAGCCCTGTGACTAGTAGCTCCTACGAGCAGTACTTC. It is translated as CAISPVTSSSYEQYF.

The V gene is TRBV2, the J gene TRBJ2-3; 8 nucleotides line up with TRBD1. The CDR3 is 14 amino acids. In germline, CDR1 is SNHLY, CDR2 FYNNEI. Germline trimming cut 6 bases from V and 1 base from J; bases unmatched to any gene: 3. As DNA, the CDR3 is TGTGCCAGCAGCCTGACAGGGGGCACAGATACGCAGTATTTT. It translates to CASSLTGGTDTQYF.

This clone was recorded a few times. The chain has TRBV27 and TRBJ1-5, with 7 bases aligning to TRBD1. CDR1 MNHEY and CDR2 SMNVEV come from the germline V gene (reference sequence). Unmatched junction bases numbered 2, after V lost 0 bases and J lost 3 bases. This CDR3 region has 15 residues. For the CDR3, the DNA is TGTGCCAGCAGTTTATCGGGACAGTTCAATCAGCCCCAGCATTTT. It yields the protein CASSLSGQFNQPQHF.

The genes are TRBV20-1 and TRBJ2-5; D remains unclear. The CDR3 runs 11 residues. CDR1 is DFQATT, CDR2 SNEGSKA, per germline (reference sequence). V was pared by 3 bases and J by 1 base, with 3 bases between. The CDR3: CSARRQETQYF. DNA of the CDR3: TGCAGTGCTAGGCGCCAAGAGACCCAGTACTTC.

This clone was observed a few times. Germline is not matched at one junction end, which may reflect a read error. The chain employs TRBV27 and TRBJ2-7, with 9 bases identical to TRBD1. The CDR3 runs to 14 residues. Germline CDR1 MNHEY, CDR2 SMNVEV (reference sequence). CDR3 nucleotide sequence: TGTGCCAGCAGTATATCCGGGACAGGGTACGAGCAGTACTTC. Its protein is CASSISGTGYEQYF.

The rearrangement uses TRBV27 and TRBJ2-6; tentative D call: TRBD2 (5 bases). CDR3 length: 13 residues. Germline loops: CDR1 MNHEY, CDR2 SMNVEV (reference sequence). The V end was cut by 8 bases, the J end by 2 bases, with 7 bases between. CDR3 sequence (DNA): TGTGCCAGCGGAGGAGCTGGGGCCAACGTCCTGACTTTC. Encoded protein: CASGGAGANVLTF.

The gene calls are TRBV18 and TRBJ1-4; TRBD1 matches 8 bases. Germline CDR1 reads KGHSH; CDR2 reads LQKENI. The CDR3 covers 16 residues. The trim removed 4 bases at V and 7 bases at J, leaving 11 bases unmatched. The CDR3 sequence: CASSLDSGQAREKLFF. CDR3 DNA sequence: TGTGCCAGCTCACTGGACTCGGGACAGGCTCGTGAAAAACTGTTTTTT.

V gene TRBV27 combines with J gene TRBJ1-1, with D possibly being TRBD1 (6 bases). The germline V gene encodes CDR1 MNHEY and CDR2 SMNVEV (reference sequence). CDR3 length: 15 amino acids. Trimming left V 4 bases short and J 7 bases short, with 19 bases between. For the CDR3, the DNA is TGTGCCAGCAGTTCATACAAAAATAGGGGGGATGAAGCTTTCTTT. It specifies CASSSYKNRGDEAFF.

The V call is TRBV18, the J call TRBJ2-7; D possibly uses TRBD1 or TRBD2 (5 bases each). Trimming removed 4 bases at V and 4 bases at J, with 17 bases between. The CDR3 has 15 residues. Germline loops: CDR1 KGHSH, CDR2 LQKENI. The CDR3 loop is CASSLNRDRLYEQYF. The CDR3 coding sequence is TGTGCCAGCTCACTCAACCGGGACCGATTATACGAGCAGTACTTC. Using reference TRBV18 and TRBJ2-7 for the parts outside the CDR3, the full variable domain is NAGVMQNPRHLVRRRGQEARLRCSPMKGHSHVYWYRQLPEEGLKFMVYLQKENIIDESGMPKERFSAEFPKEGPSILRIQQVVRGDSAAYFCASSLNRDRLYEQYFGPGTRLTVT.

This chain uses TRBV28 with TRBJ2-7; 7 bases align to TRBD2. Trimming took 8 bases from V and 7 from J; bases not matched to a gene: 11. Germline lookup yields CDR1 MDHEN and CDR2 SYDVKM. This CDR3 has 13 residues. The CDR3 DNA sequence: TGTGCCAGCTTGAGACTAGCCCCCACGGAGCAGTACTTC. Amino acids: CASLRLAPTEQYF.

V and J are TRBV2 and TRBJ2-1; D remains unclear. Trimming stripped 4 bases from V and 10 bases from J, with 11 bases between. CDR1 and CDR2 (germline): SNHLY, FYNNEI. This CDR3 is built from 12 residues. DNA of the CDR3: TGTGCCAGCAGTGGATTTAGTCGCGAGCAGTTCTTC. It codes for CASSGFSREQFF.

This sequence joins TRBV28 and TRBJ1-4; D call uncertain. This CDR3 is built from 14 residues. Germline CDR1 and CDR2: MDHEN and SYDVKM. The V end lost 4 bases, the J end lost 3 bases, and 9 bases lay between the germline ends. The CDR3 bases are TGTGCCAGCAGTTACTATAGGGCTAATGAAAAACTGTTTTTT. As protein: CASSYYRANEKLFF. Variable domain in full (rest from reference TRBV28 and TRBJ1-4): DVKVTQSSRYLVKRTGEKVFLECVQDMDHENMFWYRQDPGLGLRLIYFSYDVKMKEKGDIPEGYSVSREKKERFSLILESASTNQTSMYLCASSYYRANEKLFFGSGTQLSVL.

The chain recombines TRBV19 with TRBJ1-5; 8 bases align to TRBD1. The CDR3 totals 17 residues. Trimming removed 4 bases from V and 0 bases from J; junction bases left unmatched: 8. CDR1 and CDR2 (germline): LNHDA, SQIVND (reference sequence). CDR3 loop: CASSRGTGLYSNQPQHF. Written as DNA, the CDR3 is TGTGCCAGTAGTAGAGGGACAGGTCTTTATAGCAATCAGCCCCAGCATTTT.

The gene calls are TRBV2 and TRBJ2-4; 8 bases fit TRBD1. V was pared by 6 bases and J by 0 bases, with 7 bases of the junction left unmatched. The CDR3 loop spans 16 amino acids. Germline CDR1 SNHLY, CDR2 FYNNEI. In nucleotides, the CDR3 is TGTGCCAGCAGCCCAGACAGGGGTCTAGCCAAAAACATTCAGTACTTC. Residues: CASSPDRGLAKNIQYF.

V is TRBV2 and J is TRBJ2-5; the D is unclear. This CDR3 spans 14 amino acids. V lost 4 bases and J 0 bases, leaving 9 bases between the germline ends. Germline V gene data show CDR1 as SNHLY and CDR2 as FYNNEI. This chain's CDR3 is CASSVGGNQETQYF. CDR3 DNA: TGTGCCAGCAGTGTCGGCGGAAACCAAGAGACCCAGTACTTC.